Reported below is one T cell receptor beta chain. This sample is part of a study of blood T cell repertoires in COVID-19. Study in general: Samples representing acute and convalescent COVID-19 were sourced from the United States, Italy and Spain. PBMCs, B-cell-depleted T cells, or T cells provided the cDNA or gDNA that made up the material.

In the authors' methods: Estimated nucleated cell counts came from reference gene primer amplification. Produced via immunoSEQ multiplex PCR; TCRdb's table is partial and in-frame only. D and trimming come from the DNA, and the V and J calls and clone size come from that table. In the table there are 50,000 to 75,000 clones, under 90% of which are singletons. In germline, CDR1 is LGHDT, CDR2 YNNKEL (reference sequence). The CDR3 runs to 15 residues. With 6 bases removed from V and 7 bases from J, the gap between germline ends came to 21 bases. Sequenced material: peripheral blood. V and J are TRBV3-1 (or the pseudogene TRBV3-2) and TRBJ1-2, with D possibly matching TRBD1 (5 bases). This TCR derives from a man aged 55-75 years with acute or convalescent COVID-19. Written as DNA, the CDR3 is TGTGCCAGCAGAGATCCACAGGCGGGGTGGCGTGGCTACACCTTC. Protein product: CASRDPQAGWRGYTF.